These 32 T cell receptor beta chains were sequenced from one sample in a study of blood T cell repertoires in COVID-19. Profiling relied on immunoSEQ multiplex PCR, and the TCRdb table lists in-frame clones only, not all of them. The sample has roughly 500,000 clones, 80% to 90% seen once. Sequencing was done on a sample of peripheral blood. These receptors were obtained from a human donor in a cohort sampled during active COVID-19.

The CDR3 DNA follows: TGTGCCAGCAGCCCCAACCCCGGACAGGGTGTAGGCTACACCTTC. This codes for CASSPNPGQGVGYTF. This chain joins TRBV7-9 and TRBJ1-2; 8 positions agree with TRBD1. Looked up from germline, CDR1 is SEHNR and CDR2 is FQNEAQ (reference sequence). The CDR3 is made up of 15 amino acids. V was clipped by 5 bases and J by 8 bases; unmatched bases: 13. Using reference TRBV7-9 and TRBJ1-2 for the parts outside the CDR3, the full variable domain is DTGVSQNPRHKITKRGQNVTFRCDPISEHNRLYWYRQTLGQGPEFLTYFQNEAQLEKSRLLSDRFSAERPKGSFSTLEIQRTEQGDSAMYLCASSPNPGQGVGYTFGSGTRLTVV.

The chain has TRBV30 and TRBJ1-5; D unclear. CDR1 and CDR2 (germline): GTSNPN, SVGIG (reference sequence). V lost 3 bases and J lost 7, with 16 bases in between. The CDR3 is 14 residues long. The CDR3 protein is CAWSPGQIGQPQHF. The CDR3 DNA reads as TGTGCCTGGAGCCCAGGTCAAATTGGCCAGCCCCAGCATTTT.

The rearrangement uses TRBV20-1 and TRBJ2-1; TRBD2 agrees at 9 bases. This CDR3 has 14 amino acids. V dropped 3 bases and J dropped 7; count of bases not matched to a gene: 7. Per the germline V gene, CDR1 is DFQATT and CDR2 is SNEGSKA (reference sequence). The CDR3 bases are TGCAGTGCTAGTCAGCGGGAGGTCTGGAATGAGCAGTTCTTC. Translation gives CSASQREVWNEQFF.

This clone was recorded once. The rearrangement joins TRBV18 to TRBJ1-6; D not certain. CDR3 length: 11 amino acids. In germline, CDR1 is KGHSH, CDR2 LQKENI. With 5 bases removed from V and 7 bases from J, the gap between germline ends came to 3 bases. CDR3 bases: TGTGCCAGCTCAGAGAATTCACCCCTCCACTTT. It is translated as CASSENSPLHF.

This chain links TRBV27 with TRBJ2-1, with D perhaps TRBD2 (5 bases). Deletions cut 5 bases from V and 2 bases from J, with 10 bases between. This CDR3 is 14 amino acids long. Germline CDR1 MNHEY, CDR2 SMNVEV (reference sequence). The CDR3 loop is CASSTQRAYNEQFF. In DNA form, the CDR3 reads TGTGCCAGCAGTACTCAGAGGGCCTACAATGAGCAGTTCTTC.

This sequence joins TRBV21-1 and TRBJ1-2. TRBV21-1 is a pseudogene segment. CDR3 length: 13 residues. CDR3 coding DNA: TGTGCCAGTCGCGAAGCATCTAACTATGGCTACACCTTC. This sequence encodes CASREASNYGYTF.

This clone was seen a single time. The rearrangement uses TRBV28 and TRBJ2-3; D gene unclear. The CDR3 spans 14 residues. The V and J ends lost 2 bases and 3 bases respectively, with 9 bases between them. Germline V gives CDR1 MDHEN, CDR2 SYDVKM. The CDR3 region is CASSLSQITDTQYF. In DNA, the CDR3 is TGTGCCAGCAGTTTAAGTCAGATTACAGATACGCAGTATTTT.

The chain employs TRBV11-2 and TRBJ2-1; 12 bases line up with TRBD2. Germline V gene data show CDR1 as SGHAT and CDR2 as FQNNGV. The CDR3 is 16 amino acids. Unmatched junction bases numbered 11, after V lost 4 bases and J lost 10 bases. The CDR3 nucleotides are TGTGCCAGCAGCTCCTTACTCAGACTAGCGGGAGAAGAGCAGTTCTTC. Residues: CASSSLLRLAGEEQFF.

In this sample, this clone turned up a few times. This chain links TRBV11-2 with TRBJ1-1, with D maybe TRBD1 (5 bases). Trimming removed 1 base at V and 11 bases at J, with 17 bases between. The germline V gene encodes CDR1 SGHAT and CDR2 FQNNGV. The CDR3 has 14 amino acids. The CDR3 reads CASSLGVGGLGAFF. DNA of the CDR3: TGTGCCAGCAGCTTAGGTGTTGGGGGACTAGGGGCTTTCTTT. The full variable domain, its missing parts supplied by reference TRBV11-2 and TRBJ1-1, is EAGVAQSPRYKIIEKRQSVAFWCNPISGHATLYWYQQILGQGPKLLIQFQNNGVVDDSQLPKDRFSAERLKGVDSTLKIQPAKLEDSAVYLCASSLGVGGLGAFFGQGTRLTVV.

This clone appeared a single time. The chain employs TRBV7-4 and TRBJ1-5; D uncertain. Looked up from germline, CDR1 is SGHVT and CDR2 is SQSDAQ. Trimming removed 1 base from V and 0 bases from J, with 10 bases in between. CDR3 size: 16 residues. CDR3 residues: CASSLVRGNSNQPQHF. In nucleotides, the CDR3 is TGTGCCAGCAGCTTAGTCCGGGGTAATAGCAATCAGCCCCAGCATTTT. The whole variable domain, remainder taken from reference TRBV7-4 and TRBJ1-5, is GAGVSQSPRYKVAKRGRDVALRCDSISGHVTLYWYRQTLGQGSEVLTYSQSDAQRDKSGRPSGRFSAERPERSVSTLKIQRTEQGDSAVYLCASSLVRGNSNQPQHFGDGTRLSIL.

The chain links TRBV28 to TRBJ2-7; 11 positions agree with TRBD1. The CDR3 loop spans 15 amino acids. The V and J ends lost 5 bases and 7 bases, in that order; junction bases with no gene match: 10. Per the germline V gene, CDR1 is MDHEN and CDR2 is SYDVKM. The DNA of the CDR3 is TGTGCCAGCAGTCCGCCCGGACAGGGGGCGAGAGAGCAGTACTTC. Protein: CASSPPGQGAREQYF.

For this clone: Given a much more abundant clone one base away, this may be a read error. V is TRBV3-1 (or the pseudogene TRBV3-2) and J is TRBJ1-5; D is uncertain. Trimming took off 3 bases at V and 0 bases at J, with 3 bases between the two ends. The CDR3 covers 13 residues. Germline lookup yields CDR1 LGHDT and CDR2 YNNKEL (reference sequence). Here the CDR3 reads CASSQYSNQPQHF. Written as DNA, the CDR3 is TGTGCCAGCAGCCAGTATAGCAATCAGCCCCAGCATTTT.

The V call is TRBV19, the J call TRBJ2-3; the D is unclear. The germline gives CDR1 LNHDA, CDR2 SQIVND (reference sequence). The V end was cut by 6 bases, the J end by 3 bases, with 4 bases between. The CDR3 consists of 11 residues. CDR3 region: CASSATDTQYF. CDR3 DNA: TGTGCCAGTAGCGCGACAGATACGCAGTATTTT. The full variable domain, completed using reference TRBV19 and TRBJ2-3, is DGGITQSPKYLFRKEGQNVTLSCEQNLNHDAMYWYRQDPGQGLRLIYYSQIVNDFQKGDIAEGYSVSREKKESFPLTVTSAQKNPTAFYLCASSATDTQYFGPGTRLTVL.

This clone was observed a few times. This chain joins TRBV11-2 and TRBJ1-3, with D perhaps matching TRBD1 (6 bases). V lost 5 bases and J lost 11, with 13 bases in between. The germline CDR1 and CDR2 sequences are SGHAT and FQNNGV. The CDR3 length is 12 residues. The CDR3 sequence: CASSHHREAIYF. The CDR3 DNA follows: TGTGCCAGCAGCCACCACAGGGAAGCCATATATTTT.

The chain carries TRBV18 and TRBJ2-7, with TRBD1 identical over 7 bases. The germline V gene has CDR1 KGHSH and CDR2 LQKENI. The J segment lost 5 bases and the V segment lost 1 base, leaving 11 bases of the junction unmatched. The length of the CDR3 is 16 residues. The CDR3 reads CASSPRVETGSHEQYF. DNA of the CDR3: TGTGCCAGCTCACCACGAGTGGAGACAGGGAGCCACGAGCAGTACTTC. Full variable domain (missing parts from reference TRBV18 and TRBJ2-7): NAGVMQNPRHLVRRRGQEARLRCSPMKGHSHVYWYRQLPEEGLKFMVYLQKENIIDESGMPKERFSAEFPKEGPSILRIQQVVRGDSAAYFCASSPRVETGSHEQYFGPGTRLTVT.

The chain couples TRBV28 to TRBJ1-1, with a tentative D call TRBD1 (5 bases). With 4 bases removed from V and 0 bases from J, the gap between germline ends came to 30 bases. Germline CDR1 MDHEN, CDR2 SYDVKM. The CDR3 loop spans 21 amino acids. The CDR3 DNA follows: TGTGCCAGCAGTTCACCTCGGACAAAACGGGAGCCCTCTTCTATGAACACTGAAGCTTTCTTT. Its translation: CASSSPRTKREPSSMNTEAFF.

The CDR3 DNA sequence: TGTGCCACCATTCTTGCCCCCGGGCAGGGGAAAGGAGGTCAGCCCCAGCATTTT. Protein sequence: CATILAPGQGKGGQPQHF. The rearrangement joins TRBV24-1 to TRBJ1-5; weak D call: TRBD1 (6 bases). V gave up 8 bases and J gave up 6 bases, with 28 bases separating them. The germline V gene has CDR1 KGHDR and CDR2 SFDVKD. The CDR3 contains 18 residues.

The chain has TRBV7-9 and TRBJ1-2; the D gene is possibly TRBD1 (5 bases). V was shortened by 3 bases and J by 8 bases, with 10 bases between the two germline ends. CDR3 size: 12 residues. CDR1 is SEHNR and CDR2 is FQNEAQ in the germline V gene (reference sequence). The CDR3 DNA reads TGTGCCAGCAGCTTTGGAGGGGAGGGCTACACCTTC. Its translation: CASSFGGEGYTF. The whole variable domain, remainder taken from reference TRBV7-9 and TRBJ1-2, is DTGVSQNPRHKITKRGQNVTFRCDPISEHNRLYWYRQTLGQGPEFLTYFQNEAQLEKSRLLSDRFSAERPKGSFSTLEIQRTEQGDSAMYLCASSFGGEGYTFGSGTRLTVV.

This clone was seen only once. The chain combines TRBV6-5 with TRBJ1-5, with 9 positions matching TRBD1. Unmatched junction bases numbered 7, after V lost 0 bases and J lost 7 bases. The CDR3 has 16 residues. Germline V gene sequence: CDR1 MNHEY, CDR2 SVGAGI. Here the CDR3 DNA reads TGTGCCAGCAGTTACTCTGGGGGACAGGGCGAACAGCCCCAGCATTTT. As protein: CASSYSGGQGEQPQHF.

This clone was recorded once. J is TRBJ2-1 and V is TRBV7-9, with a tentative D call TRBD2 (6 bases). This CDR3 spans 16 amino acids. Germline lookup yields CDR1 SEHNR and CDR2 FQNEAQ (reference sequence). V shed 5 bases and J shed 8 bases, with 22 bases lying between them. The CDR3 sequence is CASSLPSALLGDEQFF. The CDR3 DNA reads TGTGCCAGCAGCCTCCCTAGCGCCCTCCTTGGGGATGAGCAGTTCTTC.

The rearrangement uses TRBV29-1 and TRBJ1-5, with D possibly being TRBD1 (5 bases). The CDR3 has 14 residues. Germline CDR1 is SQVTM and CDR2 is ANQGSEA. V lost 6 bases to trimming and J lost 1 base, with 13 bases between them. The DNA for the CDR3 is TGCAGCGTCGGGGGAACTGCGAGCAATCAGCCCCAGCATTTT. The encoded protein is CSVGGTASNQPQHF.

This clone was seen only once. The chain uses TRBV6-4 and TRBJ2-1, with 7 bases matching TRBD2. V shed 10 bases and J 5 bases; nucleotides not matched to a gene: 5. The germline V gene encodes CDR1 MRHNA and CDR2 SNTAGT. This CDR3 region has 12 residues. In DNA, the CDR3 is TGTGCCACCGGGACTACCAACAATGAGCAGTTCTTC. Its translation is CATGTTNNEQFF.

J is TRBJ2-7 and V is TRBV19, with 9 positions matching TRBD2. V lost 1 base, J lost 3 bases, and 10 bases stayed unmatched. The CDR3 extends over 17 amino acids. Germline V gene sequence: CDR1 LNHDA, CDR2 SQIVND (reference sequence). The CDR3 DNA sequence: TGTGCCAGTAGTATAGTCCCCACTAGCGGGCGCATCTACGAGCAGTACTTC. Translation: CASSIVPTSGRIYEQYF. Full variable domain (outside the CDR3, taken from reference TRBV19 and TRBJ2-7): DGGITQSPKYLFRKEGQNVTLSCEQNLNHDAMYWYRQDPGQGLRLIYYSQIVNDFQKGDIAEGYSVSREKKESFPLTVTSAQKNPTAFYLCASSIVPTSGRIYEQYFGPGTRLTVT.

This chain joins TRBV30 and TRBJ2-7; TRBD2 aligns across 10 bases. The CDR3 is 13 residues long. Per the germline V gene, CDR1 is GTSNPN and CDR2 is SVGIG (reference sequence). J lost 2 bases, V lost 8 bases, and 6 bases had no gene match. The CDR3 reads CAERGGAPYEQYF. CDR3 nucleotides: TGTGCCGAGCGGGGGGGCGCCCCCTACGAGCAGTACTTC.

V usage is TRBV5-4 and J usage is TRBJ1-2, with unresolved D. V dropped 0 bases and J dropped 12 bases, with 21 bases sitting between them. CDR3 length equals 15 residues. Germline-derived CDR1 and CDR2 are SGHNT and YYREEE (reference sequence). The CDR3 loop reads CASSLGEVPRSRNTF. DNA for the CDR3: TGTGCCAGCAGCTTGGGTGAGGTGCCTAGGTCCCGGAACACCTTC.

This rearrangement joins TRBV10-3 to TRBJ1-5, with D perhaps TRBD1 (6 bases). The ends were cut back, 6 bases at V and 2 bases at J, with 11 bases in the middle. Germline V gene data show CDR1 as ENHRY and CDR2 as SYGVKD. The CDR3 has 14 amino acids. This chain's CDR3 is CAISSGVGNQPQHF. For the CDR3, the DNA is TGTGCCATCAGCTCAGGGGTAGGCAATCAGCCCCAGCATTTT.

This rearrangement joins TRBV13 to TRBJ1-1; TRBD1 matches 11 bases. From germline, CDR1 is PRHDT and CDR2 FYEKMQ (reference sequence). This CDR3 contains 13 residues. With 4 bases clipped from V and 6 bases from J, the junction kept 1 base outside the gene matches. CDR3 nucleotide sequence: TGTGCCAGCAGCTCGGACAGGGGGCCTGAAGCTTTCTTT. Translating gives CASSSDRGPEAFF.

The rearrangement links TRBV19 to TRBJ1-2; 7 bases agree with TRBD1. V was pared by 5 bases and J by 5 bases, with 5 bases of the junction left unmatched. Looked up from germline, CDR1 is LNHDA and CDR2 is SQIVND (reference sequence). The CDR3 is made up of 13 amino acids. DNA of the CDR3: TGTGCCAGTAGTGCCGGACAGGTATATGGCTACACCTTC. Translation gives CASSAGQVYGYTF.

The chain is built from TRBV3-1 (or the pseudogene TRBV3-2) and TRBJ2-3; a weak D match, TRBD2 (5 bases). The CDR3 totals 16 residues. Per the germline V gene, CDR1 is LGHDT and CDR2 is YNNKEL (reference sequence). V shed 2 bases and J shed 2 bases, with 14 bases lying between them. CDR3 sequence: CASSQRSGSSTDTQYF. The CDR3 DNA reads TGTGCCAGCAGCCAAAGGAGCGGATCTTCCACAGATACGCAGTATTTT.

The CDR3 DNA follows: TGCGCCAGCAGCCAAAGGTCACAGGTGTTCGATGGCTACACCTTC. Translation gives CASSQRSQVFDGYTF. This chain uses TRBV4-3 with TRBJ1-2; weak D call: TRBD1 (5 bases). Trimming pared 2 bases from V and 6 bases from J, leaving 16 bases between. CDR1 and CDR2 from the germline V gene are LGHNA and YSLEER. CDR3 length equals 15 residues.

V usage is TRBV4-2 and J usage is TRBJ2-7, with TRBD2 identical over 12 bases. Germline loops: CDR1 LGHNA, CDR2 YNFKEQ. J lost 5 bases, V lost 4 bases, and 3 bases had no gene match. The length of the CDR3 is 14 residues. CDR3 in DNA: TGTGCCAGCAGCCCGGGACTAGCGGGCAACGAGCAGTACTTC. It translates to CASSPGLAGNEQYF.

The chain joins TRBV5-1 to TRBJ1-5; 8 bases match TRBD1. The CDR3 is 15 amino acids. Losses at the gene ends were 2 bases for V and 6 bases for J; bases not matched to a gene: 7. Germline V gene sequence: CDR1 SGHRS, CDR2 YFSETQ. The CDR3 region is CASSFSSGGGQPQHF. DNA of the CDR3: TGCGCCAGCAGCTTTTCATCAGGGGGCGGTCAGCCCCAGCATTTT.